Sequencing of this T cell receptor (beta chain) was carried out in a study of T cells in Graves' hyperthyroidism and ophthalmopathy. Regarding the study as a whole: In the analysis, a 13 V-J model separated ophthalmopathy from stable hyperthyroidism. Peripheral blood also featured most of the thyroid clonotypes expanded above 0.001.

TCR beta CDR3 regions were amplified from RNA transcripts. First-round RT-PCR with HTBI primers amplified the TCR CDR3 region. TCRdb re-called the multiplex PCR reads with MiXCR, one entry per CDR3 protein. The sample lists approximately 570,000 distinct CDR3 sequences; nearly 20% were seen once. CDR1 SGHNT and CDR2 YENEEA come from the germline V gene. CDR3 length: 11 residues. Trimming took 6 bases from V and 7 from J, leaving 7 bases between them. Comments on this clonotype: Its matching antigen is unknown.

Clinicians diagnosed patients from clinical symptoms, serum thyroxine and TRAb, thyroid ultrasound and orbital computed tomography. PBMCs were collected from a roughly 9.7 ml volume of fresh peripheral blood. Sequences were obtained from blood. This TCR was sampled from a man aged 40-49 years with Graves' ophthalmopathy. The V and J genes are TRBV11-3 and TRBJ2-1, with D possibly matching TRBD1 (6 bases). The CDR3 is CASRGGNEQFF. CDR3 in DNA: TGTGCCAGCAGAGGGGGTAATGAGCAGTTCTTC.